The 30 T cell receptor beta chains reported below all come from one sample, sequenced in a study of CD4 T cells in relation to SARS-CoV-2 and coronaviruses. Assay: immunoSEQ multiplex PCR; the TCRdb copy retains only in-frame clones and omits some. The sample carries about 27,000 clones, around 73% recorded once. Unexposed donor CD4+ T cells date from 2011-2018, before the COVID-19 pandemic. CD4+ T cells were isolated from the cells after 10 days of culture. These TCRs are of unknown antigen specificity. Sequencing input: CD4+ T cells from PBMCs, cultured in vitro. The origin of the receptors is a human donor in good health.

This chain connects TRBV6-5 to TRBJ2-7, with 7 nucleotides matching TRBD2. V trimming: 0 bases; J trimming: 4 bases; junction bases outside the gene matches: 6. Germline lookup yields CDR1 MNHEY and CDR2 SVGAGI. This CDR3 region has 15 residues. The CDR3 protein is CASSYSALAAYEQYF. CDR3 nucleotide sequence: TGTGCCAGCAGTTACTCCGCCCTAGCGGCATACGAGCAGTACTTC.

This chain links TRBV19 with TRBJ2-1, with D unresolved. Germline values: CDR1 LNHDA, CDR2 SQIVND (reference sequence). V was trimmed by 8 bases and J by 1 base, leaving 9 bases between them. The CDR3 runs 13 residues. The CDR3 spells CASHSGSYNEQFF. In DNA form, the CDR3 reads TGTGCCAGTCACTCCGGGTCCTACAATGAGCAGTTCTTC.

The chain has TRBV30 and TRBJ1-1; 10 bases are a match to TRBD1. V lost 8 bases and J lost 8; bases outside the gene matches: 11. CDR1 is GTSNPN, CDR2 SVGIG, per germline (reference sequence). This CDR3 region has 13 residues. The CDR3 coding sequence is TGTGCCGGCCGGGACAGGGGCTTCGGGGAAGCTTTCTTT. Translating it yields CAGRDRGFGEAFF.

The rearrangement links TRBV18 to TRBJ2-3; 10 nucleotides agree with TRBD2. The germline gives CDR1 KGHSH, CDR2 LQKENI. The CDR3 runs 14 residues. V was clipped by 3 bases and J by 5 bases; unmatched bases: 2. The CDR3 protein is CASSPASGRDTQYF. The CDR3 nucleotides are TGTGCCAGCTCACCTGCTAGCGGGAGAGATACGCAGTATTTT.

The chain uses TRBV9 and TRBJ2-1, with 16 bases lining up with TRBD2. Germline CDR1 reads SGDLS; CDR2 reads YYNGEE. Trimming removed 2 bases from V and 1 base from J; junction bases left unmatched: 9. The CDR3 runs 20 residues. The CDR3 reads CASSVKPGTSGRGSYNEQFF. The CDR3 coding sequence is TGTGCCAGCAGCGTGAAACCCGGGACTAGCGGGAGGGGGTCCTACAATGAGCAGTTCTTC. Full variable domain (remainder filled in from reference TRBV9 and TRBJ2-1): DSGVTQTPKHLITATGQRVTLRCSPRSGDLSVYWYQQSLDQGLQFLIQYYNGEERAKGNILERFSAQQFPDLHSELNLSSLELGDSALYFCASSVKPGTSGRGSYNEQFFGPGTRLTVL.

The chain couples TRBV5-1 to TRBJ2-1; 9 positions agree with TRBD2. The CDR3 extends over 16 amino acids. CDR1 is SGHRS, CDR2 YFSETQ, per germline. The trim removed 5 bases at V and 0 bases at J, leaving 6 bases unmatched. CDR3 in DNA: TGCGCCAGCAGGGCAAGCGGGGGGAGCTCCTACAATGAGCAGTTCTTC. This translates into CASRASGGSSYNEQFF.

This clone has more than one count but fewer than ten. This sequence joins TRBV7-9 and TRBJ1-1; D gene ambiguous. The CDR3 length is 15 residues. The germline V gene has CDR1 SEHNR and CDR2 FQNEAQ (reference sequence). V was trimmed by 1 base and J by 4 bases, leaving 13 bases between them. The CDR3 DNA reads as TGTGCCAGCAGCTTAGGAGTCGGGAAGACCACTGAAGCTTTCTTT. Translating it yields CASSLGVGKTTEAFF.

The rearrangement links TRBV6-5 to TRBJ2-7; D remains ambiguous. The CDR3 runs to 11 residues. CDR1 and CDR2 (germline): MNHEY, SVGAGI. The V end was cut by 6 bases, the J end by 7 bases, with 10 bases between. CDR3 region: CASSSPLEQYF. The CDR3 DNA follows: TGTGCCAGCAGCTCCCCCCTGGAGCAGTACTTC.

The chain uses TRBV18 and TRBJ2-6; tentative D call: TRBD1 (6 bases). V lost 0 bases, J lost 0 bases, and 18 bases lay in between. Germline V gene lookup returns CDR1 KGHSH and CDR2 LQKENI. This CDR3 region has 20 residues. CDR3 bases: TGTGCCAGCTCACCACCTAATTACGCAGGGGTCCCCTCTGGGGCCAACGTCCTGACTTTC. Residues: CASSPPNYAGVPSGANVLTF.

This clone was picked up a small number of times. The chain recombines TRBV4-3 with TRBJ2-1; 8 nucleotides align to TRBD2. V was pared by 0 bases and J by 5 bases, with 3 bases of the junction left unmatched. The CDR3 totals 15 residues. Germline V gene data show CDR1 as LGHNA and CDR2 as YSLEER. The CDR3 reads CASSQDPGGNNEQFF. CDR3 nucleotides: TGCGCCAGCAGCCAAGATCCGGGAGGGAACAATGAGCAGTTCTTC.

V gene TRBV20-1 combines with J gene TRBJ2-1; no clear D gene. Germline V gene sequence: CDR1 DFQATT, CDR2 SNEGSKA (reference sequence). V gave up 3 bases and J gave up 4 bases, with 13 bases separating them. CDR3 size: 14 residues. The DNA of the CDR3 is TGCAGTGCTAGTAAGGGTGGCCTTTACAATGAGCAGTTCTTC. Translated: CSASKGGLYNEQFF.

This sequence joins TRBV18 and TRBJ2-7, with D possibly being TRBD1 (6 bases). In germline, CDR1 is KGHSH, CDR2 LQKENI. The CDR3 is 13 residues long. Trimming left V 3 bases short and J 5 bases short, with 11 bases between. The DNA of the CDR3 is TGTGCCAGCTCACCCGGACAGCGCCACGAGCAGTACTTC. Translated, it gives CASSPGQRHEQYF.

The table lists this clone with a few counts. This sequence joins TRBV7-3 and TRBJ1-1; D is possibly TRBD1 (6 bases). Between the trimmed V and J ends, which lost 4 bases and 11 bases, there was a span of 14 bases. Germline V lookup: CDR1 SGHTA, CDR2 FQGTGA. This CDR3 has 12 residues. CDR3 sequence: CASSYPTGLAFF. As DNA, the CDR3 is TGTGCCAGCAGCTACCCCACAGGGCTTGCTTTCTTT.

This clone appeared once. The chain combines TRBV11-3 with TRBJ2-5; D remains unclear. Germline values: CDR1 SGHNT, CDR2 YENEEA. The CDR3 length is 16 residues. V gave up 0 bases and J gave up 1 base, with 12 bases separating them. The CDR3 sequence: CASSLDSRNGQETQYF. The CDR3 DNA reads TGTGCCAGCAGCTTAGACTCTCGGAACGGCCAAGAGACCCAGTACTTC. The whole variable domain, filled in from reference TRBV11-3 and TRBJ2-5, reads EAGVVQSPRYKIIEKKQPVAFWCNPISGHNTLYWYLQNLGQGPELLIRYENEEAVDDSQLPKDRFSAERLKGVDSTLKIQPAELGDSAVYLCASSLDSRNGQETQYFGPGTRLLVL.

This rearrangement joins TRBV9 to TRBJ1-1; tentatively, D is TRBD1 (6 bases). This CDR3 spans 15 amino acids. Trimming left V 3 bases short and J 1 base short, with 13 bases between. CDR1 is SGDLS, CDR2 YYNGEE, per germline. As DNA, the CDR3 is TGTGCCAGCAGCGAGCGGGGGGCGCCGAACACTGAAGCTTTCTTT. As protein: CASSERGAPNTEAFF.

The chain couples TRBV30 to TRBJ2-5; D gene uncertain. Deletions cut 0 bases from V and 1 base from J, with 9 bases between. The CDR3 extends over 14 amino acids. Germline values: CDR1 GTSNPN, CDR2 SVGIG (reference sequence). The CDR3 nucleotides are TGTGCCTGGAGTGTACTAAGAATCCAAGAGACCCAGTACTTC. It codes for CAWSVLRIQETQYF.

The V gene is TRBV2, the J gene TRBJ2-2, with 9 bases lining up with TRBD2. The CDR3 has 16 residues. V lost 4 bases and J lost 2; bases outside the gene matches: 5. Germline CDR1 SNHLY, CDR2 FYNNEI. CDR3 coding DNA: TGTGCCAGCAGTGCGTTAGCGGGAGACAACACCGGGGAGCTGTTTTTT. Protein product: CASSALAGDNTGELFF.

The V gene is TRBV7-9, the J gene TRBJ2-1, with D maybe TRBD1 (6 bases). V lost 6 bases, J lost 2 bases, and 8 bases lay in between. Germline CDR1 is SEHNR and CDR2 is FQNEAQ (reference sequence). This CDR3 spans 13 amino acids. CDR3 sequence (DNA): TGTGCCAGCAGTACAGGGACCTACAATGAGCAGTTCTTC. Its protein product is CASSTGTYNEQFF. The full variable domain, completed using reference TRBV7-9 and TRBJ2-1, is DTGVSQNPRHKITKRGQNVTFRCDPISEHNRLYWYRQTLGQGPEFLTYFQNEAQLEKSRLLSDRFSAERPKGSFSTLEIQRTEQGDSAMYLCASSTGTYNEQFFGPGTRLTVL.

This clone was detected only a few times. J is TRBJ1-6 and V is TRBV7-2, with D perhaps matching TRBD1 (5 bases). CDR3 size: 15 residues. V shed 4 bases and J shed 7 bases, with 14 bases lying between them. CDR1 and CDR2 (germline): SGHTA, FQGNSA. CDR3 amino acids: CASSYTRDGNSPLHF. CDR3 bases: TGTGCCAGCAGCTATACCCGGGACGGAAATTCACCCCTCCACTTT.

V usage is TRBV6-1 and J usage is TRBJ1-3, with D possibly TRBD1 on 5 matching bases. CDR3 size: 16 residues. Trimming left V 3 bases short and J 2 bases short, with 14 bases between. Germline CDR1 is MNHNS and CDR2 is SASEGT. CDR3 in DNA: TGTGCCAGCAGTGACCAGCAGGGACCGCCTGGAAACACCATATATTTT. This encodes CASSDQQGPPGNTIYF.

The V and J genes are TRBV28 and TRBJ1-1, with a weak D call TRBD1 (6 bases). Looked up from germline, CDR1 is MDHEN and CDR2 is SYDVKM. The CDR3 spans 18 residues. V was pared by 3 bases and J by 5 bases, with 25 bases between. The CDR3 spells CASSFRKSVGGLGTEAFF. The DNA of the CDR3 is TGTGCCAGCAGTTTTAGGAAGTCGGTTGGGGGGCTGGGAACTGAAGCTTTCTTT. Combining the CDR3 with reference TRBV28 and TRBJ1-1 gives the whole variable domain DVKVTQSSRYLVKRTGEKVFLECVQDMDHENMFWYRQDPGLGLRLIYFSYDVKMKEKGDIPEGYSVSREKKERFSLILESASTNQTSMYLCASSFRKSVGGLGTEAFFGQGTRLTVV.

The V and J genes are TRBV5-1 and TRBJ2-1; D gene unclear. Trimming pared 8 bases from V and 2 bases from J, leaving 11 bases between. The germline gives CDR1 SGHRS, CDR2 YFSETQ. The CDR3 length is 13 residues. The CDR3 sequence is CASSMDAYNEQFF. The CDR3 DNA reads as TGCGCCAGTTCGATGGATGCCTACAATGAGCAGTTCTTC.

This clone qualifies as medium-sized (0.01 to 0.1%). This sequence joins TRBV7-8 and TRBJ1-1, with D perhaps TRBD1 (5 bases). CDR1 SGHVS and CDR2 FQNEAQ come from the germline V gene. The CDR3 extends over 14 amino acids. Trimming pared 6 bases from V and 4 bases from J, leaving 15 bases between. The CDR3 sequence: CASSHREGTTEAFF. The CDR3 nucleotides read TGTGCCAGCAGTCACCGGGAAGGGACCACTGAAGCTTTCTTT.

This clone was counted between two and nine times. The rearrangement joins TRBV5-1 to TRBJ1-3, with 7 nucleotides matching TRBD1. V was pared by 5 bases and J by 0 bases, with 5 bases of the junction left unmatched. This CDR3 is 15 amino acids long. CDR1 is SGHRS, CDR2 YFSETQ, per germline. The CDR3 here is CASSHQGDSGNTIYF. CDR3 bases: TGCGCCAGCAGTCATCAGGGGGACTCTGGAAACACCATATATTTT.

This clone was found a few times. The CDR3 protein is CASSFTDRQAFF. CDR3 bases: TGTGCCAGCAGCTTCACGGACAGGCAAGCTTTCTTT. The chain joins TRBV7-9 to TRBJ1-1; 7 nucleotides align to TRBD1. V shed 3 bases and J 9 bases; nucleotides not matched to a gene: 4. Germline V gene sequence: CDR1 SEHNR, CDR2 FQNEAQ (reference sequence). The CDR3 sequence is 12 residues long.

The rearrangement links TRBV5-1 to TRBJ2-1, with 9 bases fitting TRBD1. Trimming took 5 bases from V and 8 from J; bases not matched to a gene: 8. The CDR3 is 14 residues long. CDR1 SGHRS and CDR2 YFSETQ come from the germline V gene. This CDR3 reads CASRAGTGLDEQFF. The CDR3 DNA reads as TGCGCCAGCAGGGCCGGGACAGGGCTCGATGAGCAGTTCTTC.

The chain joins TRBV12-3 or TRBV12-4 to TRBJ2-1; D is ambiguous. Trimming removed 6 bases at V and 4 bases at J, with 10 bases between. The CDR3 loop spans 13 amino acids. The chain's CDR3 is CASRQTFYNEQFF. As DNA, the CDR3 is TGTGCCAGCAGACAAACTTTTTACAATGAGCAGTTCTTC.

This chain connects TRBV6-2 or TRBV6-3 to TRBJ1-5, with no clear D. Germline V gene data show CDR1 as MNHEY and CDR2 as SVGEGT. V was clipped by 0 bases and J by 5 bases, with 20 bases between them. The CDR3 sequence is 18 residues long. This chain's CDR3 is CASSYSAAFGGWDQPQHF. Here the CDR3 DNA reads TGTGCCAGCAGTTACTCGGCCGCGTTTGGCGGGTGGGATCAGCCCCAGCATTTT.

This chain links TRBV30 with TRBJ2-4; the D gene is possibly TRBD2 (5 bases). Germline V CDR1 and CDR2: GTSNPN, SVGIG (reference sequence). The CDR3 spans 15 residues. The ends were cut back, 2 bases at V and 0 bases at J, with 11 bases in the middle. The CDR3, as DNA: TGTGCCTGGAGTTTGGAGGAGTTAGCCAAAAACATTCAGTACTTC. Translating it yields CAWSLEELAKNIQYF.

This clone has more than one count but fewer than ten. The rearrangement uses TRBV6-5 and TRBJ1-1, with D perhaps matching TRBD1 (6 bases). The length of the CDR3 is 12 residues. Trimming left V 5 bases short and J 4 bases short, with 8 bases between. The germline gives CDR1 MNHEY, CDR2 SVGAGI. CDR3 in DNA: TGTGCCAGCAGTAGACAGGCCACTGAAGCTTTCTTT. Its translation: CASSRQATEAFF.